A selection of T cell receptor beta chains follows, all from one sample in a study of response to subunit inactivated influenza vaccine. From the RT-PCR reads, TCRdb called clonotypes with MiXCR, one entry per CDR3 protein. Of about 500,000 distinct CDR3 sequences in the sample, about 15% were seen once. The sequencing used CD4+ T cells sorted from PBMCs, collected around 25 months after vaccination. The receptor set was obtained from a man between 50 and 75 years old who received an inactivated influenza vaccine. Each CDR3 is given with its conserved first and last residue. Fields, in order: D gene, V gene, clone size, J gene, CDR3 protein, CDR3 DNA. A D gene is named only where the DNA matches it firmly. Clone size is stated in some rows and not others, as once, few, many or a class when expanded.

TRBD2	TRBV6-2/TRBV6-3	NA	TRBJ2-1	CASSYWSSGVSYNEQFF	TGTGCCAGCAGTTATTGGTCTAGCGGGGTCTCCTACAATGAGCAGTTCTTC
NA	TRBV5-1	few	TRBJ2-1	CASSWRSYNEQFF	TGCGCCAGCAGCTGGCGTTCCTACAATGAGCAGTTCTTC
NA	TRBV23-1	NA	TRBJ2-2	CASSLLAFGTADADPNTGELFF	TGCGCCAGCAGTTTACTAGCGTTTGGGACAGCGGACGCGGACCCGAACACCGGGGAGCTGTTTTTT
NA	TRBV10-3	few	TRBJ2-7	CAISQNPTVSEQYF	TGTGCCATCAGTCAGAACCCAACAGTAAGCGAGCAGTACTTC
NA	TRBV20-1	few	TRBJ2-7	CSAIEPGLAYEQYF	TGCAGTGCTATAGAACCGGGACTGGCCTACGAGCAGTACTTC
NA	TRBV25-1	many	TRBJ2-6	CASSPSAGSGANVLTF	TGTGCCAGCAGTCCCTCGGCAGGATCCGGGGCCAACGTCCTGACTTTC
TRBD2	TRBV29-1	few	TRBJ2-3	CSVEYGTTSTDTQYF	TGCAGCGTTGAATATGGGACTACGAGCACAGATACGCAGTATTTT
NA	TRBV9	many	TRBJ2-2	CASSVDMLNTGELFF	TGTGCCAGCAGCGTAGATATGCTGAACACCGGGGAGCTGTTTTTT
NA	TRBV5-1	NA	TRBJ2-3	CASRPPSGTDTQYF	TGCGCCAGCAGGCCTCCTAGCGGCACAGATACGCAGTATTTT
NA	TRBV12-3/TRBV12-4	many	TRBJ1-2	CASSLSSSGDYGYTF	TGTGCCAGCAGTTTAAGTTCGTCCGGGGACTATGGCTACACCTTC
TRBD1	TRBV2	NA	TRBJ2-1	CASERQGINQFF	TGTGCCAGCGAAAGACAGGGAATAAATCAGTTCTTC
NA	TRBV16	many	TRBJ1-5	CASSQSRGSQPQHF	TGTGCCAGCAGCCAATCAAGGGGAAGTCAGCCCCAGCATTTT
TRBD1	TRBV7-2	NA	TRBJ2-5	CASSSTGGQETQYF	TGTGCCAGCAGCTCGACAGGGGGCCAAGAGACCCAGTACTTC
TRBD1	TRBV28	NA	TRBJ1-2	CASSTHRGNYGYTF	TGTGCCAGCAGTACACACAGGGGTAACTATGGCTACACCTTC
NA	TRBV5-5	few	TRBJ2-1	CASTPLSSYNEQFF	TGTGCCAGCACCCCGTTAAGCTCCTACAATGAGCAGTTCTTC
NA	TRBV5-1	NA	TRBJ2-1	CASSSNRIGNEQFF	TGCGCCAGCAGTTCGAACAGGATTGGCAATGAGCAGTTCTTC
NA	TRBV10-3	few	TRBJ1-6	CAIGRQLNSPLHF	TGTGCCATCGGACGGCAGCTTAATTCACCCCTCCACTTT
NA	TRBV11-2	NA	TRBJ1-2	CASSKMYRAGYTF	TGTGCCAGCAGCAAAATGTACAGGGCCGGCTACACCTTC
NA	TRBV27	few	TRBJ2-7	CASSIGQPYEQYF	TGTGCCAGCAGCATCGGACAACCTTACGAGCAGTACTTC